The clone carrying this T cell receptor beta chain appeared a few times. This record comes from a study of T cells in Graves' hyperthyroidism and ophthalmopathy. V was cut by 6 bases and J by 2 bases, with 12 bases left in between. Germline CDR1 reads ENHRY; CDR2 reads SYGVKD. The CDR3 loop spans 14 amino acids. Researchers took RNA transcripts and amplified the TCR beta CDR3 regions from them. With the HTBI primer set, the TCR CDR3 went through a first round of RT-PCR. TCRdb recomputed calls from the multiplex PCR reads with MiXCR, one row per CDR3 protein. The data show about 340,000 distinct CDR3 sequences, with 18% seen just once and roughly 49% held by the top ten.

Sequencing was performed on blood. This chain connects TRBV10-3 to TRBJ2-3; D gene ambiguous. The clonotype was recovered from a woman in her forties or fifties with Graves' hyperthyroidism. The CDR3 region has the DNA TGTGCCATCAGCCTCTTAATCCCCACAGATACGCAGTATTTT. This gives the protein CAISLLIPTDTQYF.